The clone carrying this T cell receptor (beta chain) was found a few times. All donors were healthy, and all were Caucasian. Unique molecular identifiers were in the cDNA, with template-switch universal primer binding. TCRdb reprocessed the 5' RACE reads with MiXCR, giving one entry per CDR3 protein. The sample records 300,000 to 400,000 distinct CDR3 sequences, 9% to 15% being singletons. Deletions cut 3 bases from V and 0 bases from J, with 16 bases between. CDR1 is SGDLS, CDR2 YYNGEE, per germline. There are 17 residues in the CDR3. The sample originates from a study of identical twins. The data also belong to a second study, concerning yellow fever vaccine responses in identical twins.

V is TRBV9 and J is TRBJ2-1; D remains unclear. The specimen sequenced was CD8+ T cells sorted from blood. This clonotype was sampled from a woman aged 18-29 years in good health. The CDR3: CASSGSREPSSYNEQFF. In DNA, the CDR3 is TGTGCCAGCAGCGGGTCTAGGGAACCAAGCTCCTACAATGAGCAGTTCTTC.